This T cell receptor (beta chain) was captured in a study of blood T cell repertoires in COVID-19. In the authors' methods: Reference gene primer amplification yielded estimated nucleated cell counts. Clones were read by immunoSEQ multiplex PCR, and TCRdb kept only the in-frame ones, dropping some. V and J calls and clone size are copied from that table; D and trimming were computed from the DNA. The data show a few hundred thousand clones, more than 85% seen once. Germline values: CDR1 SGHVS, CDR2 FQNEAQ. V shed 5 bases, J shed 9 bases, and the junction held 10 bases outside the gene matches. The CDR3 sequence is 14 residues long.

V gene TRBV7-8 combines with J gene TRBJ1-5, with 7 positions matching TRBD1. The origin of this receptor is a man aged 60 to 69 with acute or convalescent COVID-19. The sequenced sample was peripheral blood. CDR3 protein: CASSSDRAEMPQHF. Here the CDR3 DNA reads TGTGCCAGCAGCAGCGACAGGGCGGAGATGCCCCAGCATTTT.